A single sample is the source of the 23 T cell receptor beta chains below, sequenced in a study of CD8 T cells in Susac syndrome. Random hexamers were used to reverse transcribe about 0.5 to 1 ug of RNA. TCRdb called the immunoSEQ multiplex PCR reads again in MiXCR, with one record for every CDR3 protein. The data show about 200,000 distinct CDR3 sequences, around nine tenths seen once. The sample consisted of CD8+ T cells from PBMCs. Every receptor here comes from a human donor with multiple sclerosis.

The chain joins TRBV7-2 to TRBJ2-1; D remains unclear. V dropped 5 bases and J dropped 4 bases, with 18 bases sitting between them. Germline CDR1 and CDR2: SGHTA and FQGNSA. The CDR3 has 16 residues. The CDR3 is CASSPGPIVPYNEQFF. The CDR3, as DNA: TGTGCCAGCAGCCCCGGACCGATAGTCCCATACAATGAGCAGTTCTTC.

The gene calls are TRBV27 and TRBJ1-1; 7 nucleotides agree with TRBD1. J lost 1 base, V lost 5 bases, and 10 bases had no gene match. This CDR3 has 16 amino acids. Germline lookup yields CDR1 MNHEY and CDR2 SMNVEV (reference sequence). The DNA for the CDR3 is TGTGCCAGCAGTCTGGGACAGTGGGTTGGGAACACTGAAGCTTTCTTT. It yields the protein CASSLGQWVGNTEAFF.

This clonotype was counted only a few times. The chain employs TRBV11-2 and TRBJ1-2; TRBD1 is a possible D gene (5 bases). The CDR3 runs 18 residues. The V end lost 1 base, the J end lost 3 bases, and 21 bases lay between the germline ends. Germline V gives CDR1 SGHAT, CDR2 FQNNGV. The CDR3, as DNA: TGTGCCAGCAGCTTAGGGCCGGCTCGGCGGGGGGACGACTATGGCTACACCTTC. Protein product: CASSLGPARRGDDYGYTF.

The gene calls are TRBV12-3 or TRBV12-4 and TRBJ2-3; D unresolved. The CDR3 sequence is 14 residues long. Trimming removed 6 bases at V and 4 bases at J, with 14 bases between. The chain's CDR3 is CASSQIGGADTQYF. The CDR3 coding sequence is TGTGCCAGCAGCCAAATCGGTGGAGCAGATACGCAGTATTTT.

The chain combines TRBV9 with TRBJ2-5; 9 nucleotides match TRBD1. CDR1 SGDLS and CDR2 YYNGEE come from the germline V gene. V shed 1 base and J 5 bases; nucleotides not matched to a gene: 3. The CDR3 contains 14 residues. The chain's CDR3 is CASSVHRGQETQYF. CDR3 DNA sequence: TGTGCCAGCAGCGTACACAGGGGGCAGGAGACCCAGTACTTC.

The chain carries TRBV4-2 and TRBJ1-5, with a weak D call TRBD1 (5 bases). Germline-derived CDR1 and CDR2 are LGHNA and YNFKEQ. The V gene lost 1 base and the J gene lost 6 bases, with 10 bases spanning the gap. This CDR3 contains 14 residues. The CDR3, as DNA: TGTGCCAGCAGCCAAGTGGCAGGGAGTCAGCCCCAGCATTTT. It specifies CASSQVAGSQPQHF.

The V gene is TRBV6-5, the J gene TRBJ2-2; 8 bases align to TRBD1. The CDR3 contains 13 residues. The germline V gene has CDR1 MNHEY and CDR2 SVGAGI. J lost 7 bases, V lost 5 bases, and 3 bases had no gene match. The CDR3 loop is CASSSTGGGELFF. In DNA form, the CDR3 reads TGTGCCAGCAGTAGCACAGGGGGCGGGGAGCTGTTTTTT.

This clonotype was seen only once. The chain joins TRBV5-5 to TRBJ2-2; D gene ambiguous. Germline V gene data show CDR1 as SGHKS and CDR2 as YYEKEE (reference sequence). V was pared by 3 bases and J by 2 bases, with 17 bases between. This CDR3 region has 17 residues. CDR3 sequence (DNA): TGTGCCAGCAGCTACTTGCTCCGGCCGGACAACACCGGGGAGCTGTTTTTT. Translating it yields CASSYLLRPDNTGELFF. Supplemented by reference TRBV5-5 and TRBJ2-2, the full variable domain reads DAGVTQSPTHLIKTRGQQVTLRCSPISGHKSVSWYQQVLGQGPQFIFQYYEKEERGRGNFPDRFSARQFPNYSSELNVNALLLGDSALYLCASSYLLRPDNTGELFFGEGSRLTVL.

This clonotype was detected only once. This rearrangement joins TRBV27 to TRBJ2-1, with D possibly matching TRBD1 (5 bases). This CDR3 is 12 amino acids long. In germline, CDR1 is MNHEY, CDR2 SMNVEV (reference sequence). V was clipped by 3 bases and J by 9 bases, with 9 bases between them. The DNA of the CDR3 is TGTGCCAGCAGTTTTGGAGACAGTGAGCAGTTCTTC. It encodes CASSFGDSEQFF.

This chain connects TRBV9 to TRBJ2-7; 8 bases align to TRBD1. Germline CDR1 and CDR2: SGDLS and YYNGEE. The CDR3 has 15 amino acids. Losses at the gene ends were 0 bases for V and 3 bases for J; bases not matched to a gene: 5. The CDR3 is CASSVGQGINYEQYF. The CDR3, as DNA: TGTGCCAGCAGCGTAGGACAGGGGATTAACTACGAGCAGTACTTC.

This clonotype showed up just a few times. This chain connects TRBV30 to TRBJ2-1; unclear D gene. In germline, CDR1 is GTSNPN, CDR2 SVGIG (reference sequence). V shed 4 bases and J shed 8 bases, with 15 bases lying between them. CDR3 size: 13 residues. In nucleotides, the CDR3 is TGTGCCTGGAATCCGGGCTCCGGCGATGAGCAGTTCTTC. This translates into CAWNPGSGDEQFF. Drawing the rest from reference TRBV30 and TRBJ2-1, the complete variable domain is SQTIHQWPATLVQPVGSPLSLECTVEGTSNPNLYWYRQAAGRGLQLLFYSVGIGQISSEVPQNLSASRPQDRQFILSSKKLLLSDSGFYLCAWNPGSGDEQFFGPGTRLTVL.

The chain recombines TRBV9 with TRBJ1-1, with a possible D match to TRBD1 (5 bases). The germline gives CDR1 SGDLS, CDR2 YYNGEE. The CDR3 is 14 residues long. Trimming took off 0 bases at V and 4 bases at J, with 10 bases between the two ends. As DNA, the CDR3 is TGTGCCAGCAGCGTAGAGAGTGGGGGCACTGAAGCTTTCTTT. It translates to CASSVESGGTEAFF.

The chain has TRBV12-5 and TRBJ2-2; D is uncertain. Germline V lookup: CDR1 LGHNT, CDR2 FRNRAP. Trimming removed 0 bases from V and 7 bases from J, with 9 bases in between. The length of the CDR3 is 14 residues. Here the CDR3 reads CASGLVLGIGELFF. CDR3 coding DNA: TGTGCTAGTGGTTTGGTACTTGGGATCGGGGAGCTGTTTTTT.

The V call is TRBV6-1, the J call TRBJ2-3; possibly TRBD2 for D (5 bases). This CDR3 comprises 17 residues. V gave up 4 bases and J gave up 2 bases, with 19 bases separating them. Germline CDR1 and CDR2: MNHNS and SASEGT. CDR3 in amino acids: CASSVFTWGGLTDTQYF. CDR3 sequence (DNA): TGTGCCAGCAGTGTATTTACGTGGGGTGGACTCACAGATACGCAGTATTTT.

The chain links TRBV30 to TRBJ1-2, with D tentatively TRBD1 (6 bases). The CDR3 is 13 residues long. V gave up 4 bases and J gave up 5 bases, with 14 bases separating them. Germline CDR1 and CDR2: GTSNPN and SVGIG (reference sequence). The CDR3 coding sequence is TGTGCCTGGACACCGACAGGACCATATGGCTACACCTTC. Protein sequence: CAWTPTGPYGYTF.

The chain uses TRBV20-1 and TRBJ2-3; 11 bases fit TRBD2. Germline assignment: CDR1 DFQATT and CDR2 SNEGSKA (reference sequence). V lost 0 bases and J lost 4; bases outside the gene matches: 12. CDR3 size: 18 residues. For the CDR3, the DNA is TGCAGTGCTAGAGATAACCCCCGGACTAGCGGGCAAGCAGATACGCAGTATTTT. Protein sequence: CSARDNPRTSGQADTQYF.

The J gene is TRBJ2-7, the V gene TRBV29-1; no clear D gene. Germline values: CDR1 SQVTM, CDR2 ANQGSEA. The CDR3 is 12 amino acids. V was shortened by 3 bases and J by 5 bases, with 11 bases between the two germline ends. As DNA, the CDR3 is TGCAGCGTTGATGAGGCAGGACACGAGCAGTACTTC. Translating gives CSVDEAGHEQYF.

The rearrangement joins TRBV9 to TRBJ2-7; 9 bases match TRBD1. The CDR3 has 14 amino acids. Germline CDR1 is SGDLS and CDR2 is YYNGEE. Trimming took 3 bases from V and 6 from J; bases not matched to a gene: 7. DNA for the CDR3: TGTGCCAGCAGCGCCGGGGGACAGGGAGCCGAGCAGTACTTC. Translated: CASSAGGQGAEQYF.

This clonotype appeared once. The chain is built from TRBV6-6 and TRBJ1-1; no definite D call. The germline V and J ends were trimmed by 5 bases and 5 bases, with 9 bases remaining between them. Looked up from germline, CDR1 is MNHNY and CDR2 is SVGAGI (reference sequence). The CDR3 runs 12 residues. This CDR3 reads CASSPWATEAFF. The CDR3 DNA reads TGTGCCAGCAGTCCCTGGGCGACTGAAGCTTTCTTT.

The chain employs TRBV24-1 and TRBJ2-2; TRBD2 is a possible D gene (6 bases). Trimming stripped 11 bases from V and 7 bases from J, with 13 bases between. This CDR3 spans 12 amino acids. Germline CDR1 reads KGHDR; CDR2 reads SFDVKD. Here the CDR3 reads CASFVEGGELFF. In nucleotides, the CDR3 is TGTGCCAGCTTCGTGGAGGGCGGGGAGCTGTTTTTT.

The chain carries TRBV24-1 and TRBJ2-3; D unclear. CDR1 and CDR2 from the germline V gene are KGHDR and SFDVKD. Trimming took off 5 bases at V and 5 bases at J, with 13 bases between the two ends. CDR3 size: 14 residues. For the CDR3, the DNA is TGTGCCACCAGTGCTAGTTACGGGTTAGATACGCAGTATTTT. Translating gives CATSASYGLDTQYF.

The chain uses TRBV5-4 and TRBJ2-3, with D perhaps given as TRBD1 or TRBD2 (5 bases each). V gave up 2 bases and J gave up 4 bases, with 14 bases separating them. Germline lookup yields CDR1 SGHNT and CDR2 YYREEE (reference sequence). CDR3 length: 15 amino acids. CDR3 in DNA: TGTGCCAGCAGCTTCCGGGGCCTCTTTTCAGATACGCAGTATTTT. It specifies CASSFRGLFSDTQYF.

This sequence joins TRBV5-6 and TRBJ2-7; D remains unclear. The V end lost 4 bases, the J end lost 5 bases, and 16 bases lay between the germline ends. The CDR3 contains 14 residues. CDR1 and CDR2 from the germline V gene are SGHDT and YYEEEE. The CDR3 sequence: CASSAGRPNHEQYF. The CDR3 bases are TGTGCCAGCAGCGCCGGAAGACCAAACCACGAGCAGTACTTC.